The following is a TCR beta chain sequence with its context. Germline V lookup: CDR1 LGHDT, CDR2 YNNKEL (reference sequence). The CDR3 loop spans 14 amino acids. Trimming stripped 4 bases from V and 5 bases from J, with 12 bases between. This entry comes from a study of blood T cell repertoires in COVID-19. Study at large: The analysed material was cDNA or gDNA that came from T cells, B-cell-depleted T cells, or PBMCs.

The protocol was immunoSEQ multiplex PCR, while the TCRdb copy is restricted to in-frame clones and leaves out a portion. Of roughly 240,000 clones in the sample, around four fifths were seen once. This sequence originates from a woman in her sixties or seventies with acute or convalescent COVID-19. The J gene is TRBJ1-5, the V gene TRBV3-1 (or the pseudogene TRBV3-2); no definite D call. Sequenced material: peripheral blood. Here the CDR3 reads CASSPRPGDQPQHF. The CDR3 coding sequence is TGTGCCAGCAGCCCCCGACCCGGGGATCAGCCCCAGCATTTT.